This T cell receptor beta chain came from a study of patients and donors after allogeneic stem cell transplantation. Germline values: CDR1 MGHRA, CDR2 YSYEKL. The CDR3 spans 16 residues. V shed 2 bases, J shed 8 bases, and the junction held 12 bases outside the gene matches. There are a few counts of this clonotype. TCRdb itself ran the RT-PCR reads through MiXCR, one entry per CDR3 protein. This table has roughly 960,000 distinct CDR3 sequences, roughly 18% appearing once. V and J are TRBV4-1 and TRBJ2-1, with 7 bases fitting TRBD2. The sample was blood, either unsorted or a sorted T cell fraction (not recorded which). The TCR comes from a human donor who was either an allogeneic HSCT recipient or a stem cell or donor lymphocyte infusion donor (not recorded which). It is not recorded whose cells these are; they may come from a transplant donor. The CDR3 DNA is TGCGCCAGCAGCCAAAACCCTAGCGGCCCCATCCATGAGCAGTTCTTC. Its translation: CASSQNPSGPIHEQFF.